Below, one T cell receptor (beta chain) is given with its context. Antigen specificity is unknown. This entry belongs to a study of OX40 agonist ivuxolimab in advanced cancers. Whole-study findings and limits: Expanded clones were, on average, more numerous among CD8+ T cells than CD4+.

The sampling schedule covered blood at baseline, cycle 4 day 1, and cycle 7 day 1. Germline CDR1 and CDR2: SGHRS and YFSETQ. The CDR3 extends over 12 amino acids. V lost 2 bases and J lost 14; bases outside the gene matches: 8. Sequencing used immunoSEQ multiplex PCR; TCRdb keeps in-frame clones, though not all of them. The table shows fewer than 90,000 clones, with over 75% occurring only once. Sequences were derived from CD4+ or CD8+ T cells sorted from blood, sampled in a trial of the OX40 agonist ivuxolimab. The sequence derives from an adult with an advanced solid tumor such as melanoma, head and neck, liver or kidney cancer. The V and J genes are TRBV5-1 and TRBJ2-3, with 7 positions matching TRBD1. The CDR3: CASSFDRAQSYF. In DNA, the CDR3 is TGCGCCAGCAGCTTCGACAGGGCCCAGTCGTATTTT.